This T cell receptor (beta chain) derives from a study of blood T cell repertoires in COVID-19 (dated by TCRdb to the early 2020s). For context, the study as a whole: The collaborator samples originated in the United States, Italy and Spain and spanned the acute and convalescent phases of COVID-19. A freely available public database, intended as a resource for researchers studying the immune response to SARS-CoV-2, is where the repertoires were released. The samples were drawn from two sources: the first 160 participants of the ongoing ImmuneRACE study, and 1,200 or so subjects contributed by 6 global collaborators. Deeply sampled blood TCRbeta repertoires from subjects exposed to, actively infected with, or recovered from COVID-19 were included in the dataset. The sample metadata nearly always contained a de-identified subject ID, COVID-19 status, age in years and sex. HLA class I and class II types, where available, came from metadata supplied by the sample provider rather than from assay-based typing. The prospective study material was composed of cDNA or gDNA derived from T cells, B-cell-depleted T cells, or PBMCs. Paper-wide results and their limitations: Clinical and demographic metadata were provided uncurated, with the amount varying by source and participant.

Another Seattle source contributed samples from volunteer blood donors who had recovered from COVID-19. Whole blood was collected in K2EDTA tubes by collaborating institutions according to the institutions' own protocols. For TCRbeta analysis, collaborators shipped samples as frozen whole blood, isolated PBMCs, or DNA extracted from either of those sample types. Notes on this clone: What this receptor recognizes is not known. Base quality data are lacking; no much larger clone is found one base away.

The immunoSEQ Assay, a bias-controlled multiplex PCR, was used to amplify TCRbeta CDR3 regions from genomic DNA. The authors' pipeline ran thus. The number of nucleated cells in each sample was estimated from the amplification of reference gene primers within the assay. Sequence reads were collapsed and filtered to measure the absolute abundance of every unique TCRbeta CDR3 rearrangement. For each sample, productive Simpson clonality was calculated as the square root of Simpson's diversity index across productive rearrangements. Imported from immuneACCESS, the table was reduced by TCRdb to in-frame sequences with V and J called. These copies leave out some clones; in studies compared against another copy, an unresolved V gene accounts for under half, and the cause of the remainder is not known. The DNA was the basis for D and trimming; V, J and clone size are from that table. The table for this sample lists about 130,000 clones; almost 85% of them were counted only once. Jointly, the top ten make up around 12% of the sample.

Trimming accounts for 4 bases at V and 1 base at J, while the number of junction bases matched to no gene is 6. CDR3 length: 15 amino acids, cysteine to phenylalanine. Only the CDR3 DNA stays, 45 bases, in frame from base 1. The germline V gene sets CDR1 to MGHDK and CDR2 to SYGVNS. The sample comprised peripheral blood. The V gene is TRBV25-1 and the J gene is TRBJ1-2; 7 bases in between match TRBD1. The TCR sequence derives from a woman aged 25 to 39 who had recovered from COVID-19. The CDR3 region reads CASSGGQHDNYGYTF. The bases read TGTGCCAGCAGTGGGGGACAGCACGATAACTATGGCTACACCTTC.